This passage covers 26 T cell receptor beta chains from one sample sequenced in a study of shared clonotypes between healthy human individuals. The data were produced by immunoSEQ multiplex PCR, yet TCRdb's version contains in-frame clones alone and is incomplete. Altogether approximately 530,000 clones are present, roughly 95% being singletons, with the ten largest covering about 0.06%. Sequences were obtained from naive CD4+ T cells sorted from blood. Subset meaning: CD45RA+ positively selected. Receptors originate from a woman younger than 45 in good health.

This clone showed up just once. V gene TRBV14 combines with J gene TRBJ2-2; possibly TRBD1 for D (5 bases). V gave up 3 bases and J gave up 4 bases, with 21 bases separating them. Germline CDR1 reads SGHDN; CDR2 reads FVKESK. The CDR3 has 18 residues. CDR3 nucleotide sequence: TGTGCCAGCAGCCACCTAAACCCAGTGGGGCCAAGCACCGGGGAGCTGTTTTTT. Translating it yields CASSHLNPVGPSTGELFF.

The V and J genes are TRBV28 and TRBJ2-5; perhaps TRBD2 as D (6 bases). The J call may be in error: the DNA end matches TRBJ2-7 better. Per germline, CDR1 MDHEN and CDR2 SYDVKM. The CDR3 runs to 14 residues. CDR3 DNA: TGTGCCAGCAGTTCGGGACTCCCTGCCTACGAGCAGTACTTC. This gives the protein CASSSGLPAYEQYF.

The rearrangement joins TRBV28 to TRBJ2-7; no reliable D call. Between the trimmed V and J ends, which lost 8 bases and 0 bases, there was a span of 14 bases. This CDR3 has 14 residues. In germline, CDR1 is MDHEN, CDR2 SYDVKM. As DNA, the CDR3 is TGTGCCAGCCGGACGATGAGTTACTCCTACGAGCAGTACTTC. It yields the protein CASRTMSYSYEQYF.

The rearrangement links TRBV7-9 to TRBJ2-2, with TRBD2 as a possible D gene (5 bases). V lost 0 bases and J lost 2, with 10 bases in between. Per germline, CDR1 SEHNR and CDR2 FQNEAQ (reference sequence). CDR3 length: 16 residues. CDR3 bases: TGTGCCAGCAGCTTAGCGGCGAGCGGTAACACCGGGGAGCTGTTTTTT. It codes for CASSLAASGNTGELFF.

The rearrangement links TRBV28 to TRBJ2-5; 9 positions match TRBD1. Germline trimming cut 6 bases from V and 4 bases from J; bases unmatched to any gene: 12. Germline CDR1 is MDHEN and CDR2 is SYDVKM. CDR3 size: 16 residues. CDR3 amino acids: CASRRRDRDFSETQYF. CDR3 DNA sequence: TGTGCCAGCAGGCGCCGGGACAGGGATTTCTCAGAGACCCAGTACTTC.

The chain links TRBV5-1 to TRBJ2-7, with TRBD2 matching 8 bases. The CDR3 runs 16 residues. Germline V gives CDR1 SGHRS, CDR2 YFSETQ. V shed 1 base and J 0 bases; nucleotides not matched to a gene: 6. CDR3 DNA: TGCGCCAGCAGCTTGCCCGGACTAGCCGGCTCCTACGAGCAGTACTTC. It translates to CASSLPGLAGSYEQYF.

The chain carries TRBV23-1 and TRBJ2-1; D is unclear. TRBV23-1 is designated an ORF whose function remains uncertain. CDR3 size: 16 residues. V was cut by 2 bases and J by 4 bases, with 15 bases left in between. CDR3 DNA sequence: TGCGCCAGCAGTCAACTCCACCCTAGAGATTACAATGAGCAGTTCTTC. It codes for CASSQLHPRDYNEQFF.

The gene calls are TRBV28 and TRBJ2-3; 13 bases agree with TRBD2. Germline lookup yields CDR1 MDHEN and CDR2 SYDVKM. There are 16 residues in the CDR3. V gave up 5 bases and J gave up 6 bases; unmatched junction bases: 8. The CDR3 spells CASSTSGLAGVDTQYF. The CDR3 bases are TGTGCCAGCAGTACGTCCGGACTAGCGGGAGTGGATACGCAGTATTTT. The variable domain in full, with the rest retrieved from reference TRBV28 and TRBJ2-3, is DVKVTQSSRYLVKRTGEKVFLECVQDMDHENMFWYRQDPGLGLRLIYFSYDVKMKEKGDIPEGYSVSREKKERFSLILESASTNQTSMYLCASSTSGLAGVDTQYFGPGTRLTVL.

In its sample, this clone was seen once. This chain connects TRBV2 to TRBJ2-3; 9 nucleotides align to TRBD2. This CDR3 contains 16 residues. V dropped 7 bases and J dropped 2; count of bases not matched to a gene: 10. CDR1 is SNHLY and CDR2 is FYNNEI in the germline V gene. The CDR3 DNA sequence: TGTGCCAGCAACGAACAGGGGACTAGCAACACAGATACGCAGTATTTT. Protein: CASNEQGTSNTDTQYF.

The table lists this clone with a count of one. The J gene is TRBJ1-1, the V gene TRBV9, with D uncertain. The length of the CDR3 is 15 residues. Germline V gene data show CDR1 as SGDLS and CDR2 as YYNGEE. Trimming cost V 0 bases and J 2 bases, with 11 bases left between them. CDR3 nucleotide sequence: TGTGCCAGCAGCGTAGAATTAGGGCCCAACACTGAAGCTTTCTTT. As protein: CASSVELGPNTEAFF.

This chain uses TRBV11-1 with TRBJ1-1; D possibly corresponds to TRBD1 (5 bases). V dropped 2 bases and J dropped 0 bases, with 7 bases sitting between them. Per germline, CDR1 SGHAT and CDR2 FQDESV (reference sequence). This CDR3 has 14 residues. The CDR3 reads CASSLRQMNTEAFF. Here the CDR3 DNA reads TGTGCCAGCAGCTTAAGACAGATGAACACTGAAGCTTTCTTT.

The gene calls are TRBV7-9 and TRBJ2-5; 7 bases agree with TRBD1. The V gene end was trimmed by 5 bases and the J gene end by 4 bases; junction bases not matched to a gene: 4. CDR3 length: 13 amino acids. Germline V lookup: CDR1 SEHNR, CDR2 FQNEAQ (reference sequence). CDR3 protein: CASSPNRGETQYF. CDR3 bases: TGTGCCAGCAGCCCAAACAGGGGAGAGACCCAGTACTTC.

The chain links TRBV28 to TRBJ2-4, with D unclear. With 3 bases removed from V and 8 bases from J, the gap between germline ends came to 5 bases. The CDR3 runs to 11 residues. CDR1 and CDR2 (germline): MDHEN, SYDVKM. CDR3 sequence: CASSLVHIQYF. DNA for the CDR3: TGTGCCAGCAGTTTGGTGCACATTCAGTACTTC.

This chain joins TRBV9 and TRBJ2-5, with D possibly matching TRBD2 (5 bases). The end of the DNA fits TRBJ2-7 better, so the J call may be wrong. CDR1 and CDR2 (germline): SGDLS, YYNGEE. This CDR3 is built from 14 residues. CDR3 region: CASSVDSGPYEQYF. CDR3 nucleotides: TGTGCCAGCAGCGTAGACAGCGGACCCTACGAGCAGTACTTC.

This clone was counted a single time. The chain is built from TRBV7-9 and TRBJ2-2; 8 positions match TRBD1. V lost 5 bases and J lost 1; bases outside the gene matches: 9. This CDR3 spans 17 amino acids. Germline lookup yields CDR1 SEHNR and CDR2 FQNEAQ (reference sequence). The DNA of the CDR3 is TGTGCCAGCAGCCACCTCCTTGGGACAGGGAACACCGGGGAGCTGTTTTTT. Its translation is CASSHLLGTGNTGELFF.

The V and J genes are TRBV2 and TRBJ2-1; 9 bases are a match to TRBD1. The junction had 8 bases not matched to a gene; V was cut back by 10 bases and J by 4 bases. This CDR3 is 14 amino acids long. The germline CDR1 and CDR2 sequences are SNHLY and FYNNEI. CDR3 region: CATTVGQGYNEQFF. CDR3 bases: TGTGCCACCACTGTTGGACAGGGGTACAATGAGCAGTTCTTC.

The rearrangement links TRBV18 to TRBJ2-7; no definite D call. The CDR3 consists of 15 residues. Germline assignment: CDR1 KGHSH and CDR2 LQKENI. Trimming took off 0 bases at V and 6 bases at J, with 15 bases between the two ends. CDR3 region: CASSPPPRQDREQYF. In DNA form, the CDR3 reads TGTGCCAGCTCACCACCCCCGAGACAAGACCGCGAGCAGTACTTC.

V gene TRBV10-1 combines with J gene TRBJ2-3; 7 nucleotides align to TRBD2. The V segment lost 6 bases and the J segment 7 bases; nucleotides outside the gene matches: 13. This CDR3 contains 15 residues. The germline V gene encodes CDR1 WNHNN and CDR2 SYGVQD (reference sequence). CDR3: CASSLGTIGLNTQYF. Written as DNA, the CDR3 is TGCGCCAGCAGCCTAGGGACTATTGGTCTGAATACGCAGTATTTT.

The J gene is TRBJ1-1, the V gene TRBV10-3; maybe TRBD1 (5 bases). The CDR3 loop spans 14 amino acids. The V gene lost 6 bases and the J gene lost 1 base, with 12 bases spanning the gap. The germline V gene encodes CDR1 ENHRY and CDR2 SYGVKD. As DNA, the CDR3 is TGTGCCATCAGGGCGGGACGGGAGAACACTGAAGCTTTCTTT. This sequence encodes CAIRAGRENTEAFF.

The CDR3 spells CASSKSDYSSGNTIYF. In nucleotides, the CDR3 is TGCGCCAGCAGCAAATCCGACTACAGCTCTGGAAACACCATATATTTT. The rearrangement joins TRBV5-1 to TRBJ1-3; D unclear. Germline loops: CDR1 SGHRS, CDR2 YFSETQ. The CDR3 runs to 16 residues. V was cut by 4 bases and J by 0 bases, with 14 bases left in between.

This rearrangement joins TRBV27 to TRBJ2-4; 10 positions match TRBD2. Trimming at V came to 2 bases and at J to 4 bases, leaving 11 bases not matched to a gene. The germline CDR1 and CDR2 sequences are MNHEY and SMNVEV (reference sequence). CDR3 size: 18 residues. CDR3 residues: CASSLRGLAGGSKNIQYF. The CDR3 DNA is TGTGCCAGCAGTTTACGGGGGTTAGCGGGAGGCTCGAAAAACATTCAGTACTTC.

The chain links TRBV27 to TRBJ2-1, with D perhaps TRBD1 or TRBD2 (5 bases each). Germline lookup yields CDR1 MNHEY and CDR2 SMNVEV (reference sequence). Trimming stripped 7 bases from V and 0 bases from J, with 16 bases between. The CDR3 runs to 16 residues. This chain's CDR3 is CASNGPGPSSYNEQFF. The CDR3 coding sequence is TGTGCCAGCAATGGTCCGGGGCCTAGCTCCTACAATGAGCAGTTCTTC.

This chain links TRBV7-2 with TRBJ1-2; D might be TRBD1 (5 bases). Between the trimmed V and J ends, which lost 0 bases and 7 bases, there was a span of 15 bases. Germline loops: CDR1 SGHTA, CDR2 FQGNSA. The CDR3 has 15 amino acids. CDR3 region: CASSLARLGVGGYTF. The CDR3 nucleotides are TGTGCCAGCAGCTTAGCGCGTTTGGGGGTAGGTGGCTACACCTTC.

The chain couples TRBV5-1 to TRBJ2-5; 9 positions match TRBD1. With V trimmed by 4 bases and J by 2 bases, 6 bases remained unmatched. CDR1 and CDR2 from the germline V gene are SGHRS and YFSETQ. This CDR3 has 15 amino acids. The CDR3 spells CASSLGTGRQETQYF. The CDR3 coding sequence is TGCGCCAGCAGCCTAGGGACAGGGCGGCAAGAGACCCAGTACTTC.

This clone was observed a handful of times. This chain connects TRBV6-6 to TRBJ1-2, with D maybe TRBD1 (5 bases). The V end was cut by 10 bases, the J end by 6 bases, with 12 bases between. Germline V gene data show CDR1 as MNHNY and CDR2 as SVGAGI (reference sequence). CDR3 size: 11 residues. CDR3 sequence (DNA): TGTGCCACCTTTGTGGGGGATGGCTACACCTTC. This gives the protein CATFVGDGYTF.

The CDR3 sequence is CASSLGGLAGGTEETQYF. For the CDR3, the DNA is TGCGCCAGCAGCTTGGGAGGACTAGCGGGAGGTACTGAAGAGACCCAGTACTTC. This chain connects TRBV5-1 to TRBJ2-5; 14 positions match TRBD2. From germline, CDR1 is SGHRS and CDR2 YFSETQ. This CDR3 is built from 18 residues. J lost 3 bases, V lost 0 bases, and 7 bases had no gene match.